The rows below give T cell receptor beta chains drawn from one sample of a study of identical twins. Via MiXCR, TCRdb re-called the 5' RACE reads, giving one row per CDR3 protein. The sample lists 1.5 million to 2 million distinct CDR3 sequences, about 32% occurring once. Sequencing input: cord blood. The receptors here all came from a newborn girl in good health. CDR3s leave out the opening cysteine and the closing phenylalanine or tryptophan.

ASSGELAYNEQF | TRBJ2-1 | TRBV7-2
ASSQDLGLVSSEQF | TRBJ2-1 | TRBV4-1
SARDPAGGPTEQY | TRBJ2-7 | TRBV20-1
SAREGHLYNEQF | TRBJ2-1 | TRBV20-1
SAPRTGGGNQPQH | TRBJ1-5 | TRBV20-1
ATSSNEQVNGELF | TRBJ2-2 | TRBV24-1
ASSHRGVTQY | TRBJ2-3 | TRBV3-1
ASSLGPPWNYEQY | TRBJ2-7 | TRBV27
SARVSGRNYEQY | TRBJ2-7 | TRBV20-1
ASSPRTGGATKNIQY | TRBJ2-4 | TRBV5-1
AISEYYGQY | TRBJ2-5 | TRBV10-3
SAWKAGQNTEAF | TRBJ1-1 | TRBV20-1
ASRPPGHIYNEQF | TRBJ2-1 | TRBV7-2
ASSLEGRAAEAF | TRBJ1-1 | TRBV7-9
ASSFFGAEQY | TRBJ2-7 | TRBV12-3/TRBV12-4
AISESALAGGPSEQY | TRBJ2-5 | TRBV10-3
AISEWDQPQH | TRBJ1-5 | TRBV10-3
ASSGEATDTQY | TRBJ2-3 | TRBV2
ASSLVSVRGQETQY | TRBJ2-5 | TRBV27
ATSEAGTGAADTQY | TRBJ2-3 | TRBV24-1
SVESSGRTDTQY | TRBJ2-3 | TRBV29-1
SVAAGGYYGYT | TRBJ1-2 | TRBV29-1
ASSLAVTGELF | TRBJ2-2 | TRBV12-3/TRBV12-4
SARDRLYQGDTQY | TRBJ2-3 | TRBV20-1
ASSIDRQTPQH | TRBJ1-5 | TRBV28
SASREDQPQH | TRBJ1-5 | TRBV20-1
ASSLLHGLRTYNEQY | TRBJ2-5 | TRBV7-9
ASSPRYTSGSRNEQF | TRBJ2-1 | TRBV3-1
ASSLMWGQGTGELF | TRBJ2-2 | TRBV7-8
ASPDRGNYGYT | TRBJ1-2 | TRBV21-1
ASSASGGGYNEQF | TRBJ2-1 | TRBV5-1
ASKEGPRGEF | TRBJ2-1 | TRBV2
ASSEAGTTLSTEAF | TRBJ1-1 | TRBV2
ASSGLGLGGSSYNEQY | . | TRBV5-1
ASSFYRGGSYNEQF | TRBJ2-1 | TRBV7-2
ASSSLYERY | TRBJ2-7 | TRBV5-1
ASSHRAPTEAF | TRBJ1-1 | TRBV3-1
SARDLGTLASGAYEQY | TRBJ2-7 | TRBV20-1
ASSYSSAGAGEKLF | TRBJ1-4 | TRBV6-6
ASSQANIAGSTDTQY | TRBJ2-3 | TRBV3-1
ASSFSDRRTYGYT | TRBJ1-2 | TRBV28
ASSLGGDGEQF | TRBJ2-1 | TRBV11-2
SASWAGRGAKNIQY | TRBJ2-4 | TRBV20-1
AISESFDSGAGYT | TRBJ1-2 | TRBV10-3
ASSSRISGNTIY | TRBJ1-3 | TRBV6-5
ASRATFLAGVITSTDTQY | TRBJ2-3 | TRBV2
ASGLRTGGLSPLH | TRBJ1-6 | TRBV11-2
ASSFHSPNDRAGNTEAF | TRBJ1-1 | TRBV5-1
SARVLAADTEAF | TRBJ1-1 | TRBV20-1
ASSLTFSYNSPLH | TRBJ1-6 | TRBV5-1